Sequencing of this TCR beta chain was carried out in a study of blood T cell repertoires in COVID-19. As for the study in general: Sites across the United States, Italy and Spain contributed samples from acute and convalescent COVID-19.

TCRdb's copy holds only in-frame clones and misses some; the assay was immunoSEQ multiplex PCR. Of 53,000 or so clones listed, roughly 90% are singletons. Per germline, CDR1 MDHEN and CDR2 SYDVKM. V was pared by 2 bases and J by 0 bases, with 10 bases between. This CDR3 has 15 residues. This clone was detected once. The chain employs TRBV28 and TRBJ1-1; D not resolved. The TCR sequence derives from a human donor in a cohort sampled during active COVID-19. The source material was peripheral blood. The chain's CDR3 is CASSLRFRVNTEAFF. Here the CDR3 DNA reads TGTGCCAGCAGTTTAAGATTTCGAGTGAACACTGAAGCTTTCTTT.